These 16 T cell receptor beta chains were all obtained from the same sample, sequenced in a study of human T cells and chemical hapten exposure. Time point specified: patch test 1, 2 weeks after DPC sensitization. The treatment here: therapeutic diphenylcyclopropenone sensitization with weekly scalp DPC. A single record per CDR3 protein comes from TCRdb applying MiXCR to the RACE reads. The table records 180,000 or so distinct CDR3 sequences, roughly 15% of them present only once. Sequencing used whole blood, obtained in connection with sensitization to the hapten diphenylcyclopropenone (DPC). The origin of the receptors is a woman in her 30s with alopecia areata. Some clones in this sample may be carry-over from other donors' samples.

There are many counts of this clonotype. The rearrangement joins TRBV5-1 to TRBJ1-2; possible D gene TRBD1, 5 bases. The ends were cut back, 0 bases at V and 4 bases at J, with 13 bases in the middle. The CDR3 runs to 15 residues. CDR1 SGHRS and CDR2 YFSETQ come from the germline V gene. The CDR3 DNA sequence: TGCGCCAGCAGCTTGGTCAGGGTCCCTACCTATGGCTACACCTTC. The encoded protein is CASSLVRVPTYGYTF.

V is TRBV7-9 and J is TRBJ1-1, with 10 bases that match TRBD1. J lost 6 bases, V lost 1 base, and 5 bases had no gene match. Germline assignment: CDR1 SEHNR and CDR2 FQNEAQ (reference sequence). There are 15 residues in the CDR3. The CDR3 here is CASSLGPDRGPEAFF. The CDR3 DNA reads TGTGCCAGCAGCTTAGGACCCGACAGGGGGCCTGAAGCTTTCTTT. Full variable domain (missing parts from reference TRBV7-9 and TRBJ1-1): DTGVSQNPRHKITKRGQNVTFRCDPISEHNRLYWYRQTLGQGPEFLTYFQNEAQLEKSRLLSDRFSAERPKGSFSTLEIQRTEQGDSAMYLCASSLGPDRGPEAFFGQGTRLTVV.

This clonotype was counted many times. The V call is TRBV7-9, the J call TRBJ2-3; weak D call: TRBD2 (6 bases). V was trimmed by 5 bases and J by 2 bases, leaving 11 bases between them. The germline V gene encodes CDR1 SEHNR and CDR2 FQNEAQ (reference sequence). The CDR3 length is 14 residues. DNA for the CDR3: TGTGCCAGCAGCCTGGCGGGAATCACAGATACGCAGTATTTT. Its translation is CASSLAGITDTQYF. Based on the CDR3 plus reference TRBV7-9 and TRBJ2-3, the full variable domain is DTGVSQNPRHKITKRGQNVTFRCDPISEHNRLYWYRQTLGQGPEFLTYFQNEAQLEKSRLLSDRFSAERPKGSFSTLEIQRTEQGDSAMYLCASSLAGITDTQYFGPGTRLTVL.

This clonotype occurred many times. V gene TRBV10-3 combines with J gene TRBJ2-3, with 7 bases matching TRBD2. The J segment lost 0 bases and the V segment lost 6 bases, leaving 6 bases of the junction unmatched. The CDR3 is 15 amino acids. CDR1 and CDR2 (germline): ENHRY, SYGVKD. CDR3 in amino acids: CAIRTREGSTDTQYF. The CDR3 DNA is TGTGCCATCAGGACCAGGGAGGGTAGCACAGATACGCAGTATTTT.

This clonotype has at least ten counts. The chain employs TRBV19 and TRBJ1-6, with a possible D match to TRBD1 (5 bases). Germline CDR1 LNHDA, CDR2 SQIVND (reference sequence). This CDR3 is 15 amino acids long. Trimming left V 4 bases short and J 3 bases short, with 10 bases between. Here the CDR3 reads CASSTTVHYNSPLHF. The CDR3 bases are TGTGCCAGTAGTACGACAGTCCACTATAATTCACCCCTCCACTTT.

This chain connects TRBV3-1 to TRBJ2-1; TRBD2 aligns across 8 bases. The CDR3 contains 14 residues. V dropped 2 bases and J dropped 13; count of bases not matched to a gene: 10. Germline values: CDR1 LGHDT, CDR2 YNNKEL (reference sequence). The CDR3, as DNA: TGTGCCAGCAGCCAATTGACTAGCGCCGAGCATCAGTTCTTC. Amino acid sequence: CASSQLTSAEHQFF.

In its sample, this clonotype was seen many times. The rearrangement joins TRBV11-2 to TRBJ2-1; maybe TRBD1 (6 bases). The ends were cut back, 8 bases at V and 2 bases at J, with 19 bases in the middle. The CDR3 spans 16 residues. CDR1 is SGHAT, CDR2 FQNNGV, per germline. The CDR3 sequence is CASSPLQGSAYNEQFF. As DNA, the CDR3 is TGTGCCAGCTCTCCGTTACAGGGAAGTGCCTACAATGAGCAGTTCTTC.

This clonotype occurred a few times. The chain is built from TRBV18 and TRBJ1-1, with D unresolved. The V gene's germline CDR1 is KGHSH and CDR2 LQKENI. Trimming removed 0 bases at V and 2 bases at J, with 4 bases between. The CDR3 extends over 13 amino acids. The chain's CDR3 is CASSPPQNTEAFF. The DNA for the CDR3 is TGTGCCAGCTCACCACCGCAAAACACTGAAGCTTTCTTT. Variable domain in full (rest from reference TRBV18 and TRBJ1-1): NAGVMQNPRHLVRRRGQEARLRCSPMKGHSHVYWYRQLPEEGLKFMVYLQKENIIDESGMPKERFSAEFPKEGPSILRIQQVVRGDSAAYFCASSPPQNTEAFFGQGTRLTVV.

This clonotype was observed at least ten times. Written as DNA, the CDR3 is TGTGCCTGGGCCCTCCAGGACGAGCAGTACTTC. Its translation is CAWALQDEQYF. V gene TRBV30 combines with J gene TRBJ2-7; D uncertain. CDR3 length: 11 residues. V gave up 5 bases and J gave up 5 bases, with 10 bases separating them. CDR1 is GTSNPN and CDR2 is SVGIG in the germline V gene (reference sequence).

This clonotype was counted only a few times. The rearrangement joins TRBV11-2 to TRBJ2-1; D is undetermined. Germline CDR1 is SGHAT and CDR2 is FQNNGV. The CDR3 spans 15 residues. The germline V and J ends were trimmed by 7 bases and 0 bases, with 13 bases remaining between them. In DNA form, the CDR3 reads TGTGCCAGCACCGACTCGCCGAGCTCCTACAATGAGCAGTTCTTC. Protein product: CASTDSPSSYNEQFF.

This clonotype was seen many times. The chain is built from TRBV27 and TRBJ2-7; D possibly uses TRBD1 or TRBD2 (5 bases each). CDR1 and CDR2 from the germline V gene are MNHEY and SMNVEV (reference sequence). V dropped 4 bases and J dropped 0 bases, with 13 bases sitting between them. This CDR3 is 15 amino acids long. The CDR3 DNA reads TGTGCCAGCAGTTGGGACGGTATAAGCTCCTACGAGCAGTACTTC. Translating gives CASSWDGISSYEQYF.

CDR3 residues: CSARDLRQGYFF. The CDR3 region has the DNA TGCAGTGCTAGAGACCTGAGACAGGGCTATTTCTTT. This chain joins TRBV20-1 and TRBJ1-1, with 7 bases matching TRBD1. V was clipped by 0 bases and J by 13 bases; unmatched bases: 8. This CDR3 has 12 residues. Germline V lookup: CDR1 DFQATT, CDR2 SNEGSKA (reference sequence).

The CDR3 is CASSYRRALRETQYF. DNA of the CDR3: TGTGCCAGCAGTTACCGGAGGGCCCTCCGAGAGACCCAGTACTTC. The J gene is TRBJ2-5, the V gene TRBV6-1, with D possibly being TRBD2 (6 bases). The CDR3 covers 15 residues. From germline, CDR1 is MNHNS and CDR2 SASEGT. The V and J ends lost 5 bases and 4 bases respectively, with 17 bases between them.

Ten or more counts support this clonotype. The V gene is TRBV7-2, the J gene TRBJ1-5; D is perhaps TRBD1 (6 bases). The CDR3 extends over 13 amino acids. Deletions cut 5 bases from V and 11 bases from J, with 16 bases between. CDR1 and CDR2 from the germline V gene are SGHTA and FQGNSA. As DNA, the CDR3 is TGTGCCAGCAGCGCCCCCACAGGGATGGCCCAGCATTTT. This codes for CASSAPTGMAQHF.

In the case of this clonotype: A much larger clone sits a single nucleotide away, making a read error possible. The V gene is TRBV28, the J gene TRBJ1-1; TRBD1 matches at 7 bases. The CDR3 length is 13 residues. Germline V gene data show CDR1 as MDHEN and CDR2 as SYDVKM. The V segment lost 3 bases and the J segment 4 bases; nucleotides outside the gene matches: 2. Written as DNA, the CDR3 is TGTGCCAGCAGTTTCTCAGGGGGCACTGAAGCTTTCTTT. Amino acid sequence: CASSFSGGTEAFF.

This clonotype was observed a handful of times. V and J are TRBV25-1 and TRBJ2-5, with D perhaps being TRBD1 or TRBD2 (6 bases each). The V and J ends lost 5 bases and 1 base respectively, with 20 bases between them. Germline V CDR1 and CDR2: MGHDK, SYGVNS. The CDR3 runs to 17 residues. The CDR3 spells CASSPFAGGALQETQYF. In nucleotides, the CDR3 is TGTGCCAGCAGTCCCTTTGCCGGGGGCGCGCTCCAAGAGACCCAGTACTTC.